The 2 T cell receptor beta chains presented below share a single source sample, sequenced in a study of blood T cells in healthy people across ages. A J-beta primer mix and a sample-barcoded 5' primer were used in a second PCR of roughly 7 to 12 cycles. TCRdb reprocessed the 5' RACE reads with MiXCR, giving one entry per CDR3 protein. The sample has 750,000 or so distinct CDR3 sequences, 20% to 25% seen once. This sample also appeared in a second study, on T cells of mothers and their children.

The sequenced sample consisted of blood. All receptors derive from a boy between 10 and 17 years old in good health.

V is TRBV20-1 and J is TRBJ1-1; D not certain. Germline assignment: CDR1 DFQATT and CDR2 SNEGSKA (reference sequence). Trimming pared 4 bases from V and 3 bases from J, leaving 15 bases between. This CDR3 spans 14 amino acids. CDR3 sequence reads: CSAKSSIAYTEAFF. Written as DNA, the CDR3 is TGCAGTGCTAAATCAAGTATCGCGTACACTGAAGCTTTCTTT.

The chain is built from TRBV28 and TRBJ1-4; 7 bases are shared with TRBD1. The V gene end was trimmed by 6 bases and the J gene end by 8 bases; junction bases not matched to a gene: 9. The length of the CDR3 is 14 residues. The germline gives CDR1 MDHEN, CDR2 SYDVKM. The CDR3 loop reads CASRTGTAVEKLFF. The CDR3, as DNA: TGTGCCAGCAGAACCGGGACAGCGGTCGAAAAACTGTTTTTT. Full variable domain (remainder filled in from reference TRBV28 and TRBJ1-4): DVKVTQSSRYLVKRTGEKVFLECVQDMDHENMFWYRQDPGLGLRLIYFSYDVKMKEKGDIPEGYSVSREKKERFSLILESASTNQTSMYLCASRTGTAVEKLFFGSGTQLSVL.